This T cell receptor (beta chain) was sequenced for a study of read filtering for tumor transcriptome and immune sequencing. On the study more broadly: Per sample, TCR-region reads ranged about 4.05 to 11 million by IR-seq, about 75 to 1,300 by RNA-seq.

Ten or more counts support this clonotype. What it recognizes is unknown. Study findings and constraints: IR-seq and RNA-seq agreed better without single-read clonotypes.

Every patient had bone marrow sampled while the disease was active. The library was built from about 400 ng RNA with molecular barcoded adaptors for alpha/delta and beta/gamma chains. In TCRdb, the reads were re-called with MiXCR into one record per CDR3 protein. The profile shows roughly 38,000 distinct CDR3 sequences, 13% to 15% of them singletons. The sequence was obtained from a donor at least 40 years old with multiple myeloma. The sample taken for sequencing was a population of CD138-negative cells sorted from bone marrow.

The CDR3 DNA reads TGCAGTGCTAGTCGTCAGGGGGCCCCTGACTACGAGCAGTACTTC. As protein: CSASRQGAPDYEQYF. The V call is TRBV20-1, the J call TRBJ2-7; 8 bases map to TRBD1. There are 15 residues in the CDR3. V trimming: 3 bases; J trimming: 3 bases; junction bases outside the gene matches: 10. Per the germline V gene, CDR1 is DFQATT and CDR2 is SNEGSKA (reference sequence).